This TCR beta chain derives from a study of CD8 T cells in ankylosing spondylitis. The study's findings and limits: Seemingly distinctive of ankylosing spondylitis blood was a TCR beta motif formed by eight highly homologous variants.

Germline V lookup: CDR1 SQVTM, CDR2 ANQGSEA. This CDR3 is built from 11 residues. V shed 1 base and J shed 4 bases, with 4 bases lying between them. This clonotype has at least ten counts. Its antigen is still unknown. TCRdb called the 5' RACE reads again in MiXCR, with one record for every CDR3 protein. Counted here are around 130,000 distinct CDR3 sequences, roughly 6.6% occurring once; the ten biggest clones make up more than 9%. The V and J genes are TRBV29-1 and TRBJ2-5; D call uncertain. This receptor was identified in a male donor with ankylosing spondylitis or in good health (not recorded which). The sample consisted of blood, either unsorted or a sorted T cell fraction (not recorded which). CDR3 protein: CSVEGSETQYF. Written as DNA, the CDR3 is TGCAGCGTTGAAGGGTCAGAGACCCAGTACTTC.